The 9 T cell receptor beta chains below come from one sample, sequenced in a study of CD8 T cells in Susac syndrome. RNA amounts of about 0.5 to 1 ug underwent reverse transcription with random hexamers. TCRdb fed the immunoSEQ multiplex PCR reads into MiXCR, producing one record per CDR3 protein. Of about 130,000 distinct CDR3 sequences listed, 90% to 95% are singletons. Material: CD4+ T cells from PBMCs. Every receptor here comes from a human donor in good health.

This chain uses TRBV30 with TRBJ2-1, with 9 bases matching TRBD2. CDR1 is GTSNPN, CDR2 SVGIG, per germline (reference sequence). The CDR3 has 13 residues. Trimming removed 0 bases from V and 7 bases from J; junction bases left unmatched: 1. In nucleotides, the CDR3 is TGTGCCTGGAGTGTTCTAGCGGGAAATGAGCAGTTCTTC. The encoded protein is CAWSVLAGNEQFF. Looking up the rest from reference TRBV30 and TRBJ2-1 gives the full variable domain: SQTIHQWPATLVQPVGSPLSLECTVEGTSNPNLYWYRQAAGRGLQLLFYSVGIGQISSEVPQNLSASRPQDRQFILSSKKLLLSDSGFYLCAWSVLAGNEQFFGPGTRLTVL.

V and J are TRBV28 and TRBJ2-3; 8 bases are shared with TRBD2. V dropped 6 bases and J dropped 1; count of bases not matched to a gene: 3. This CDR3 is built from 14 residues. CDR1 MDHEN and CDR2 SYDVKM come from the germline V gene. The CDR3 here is CASRKLAGTDTQYF. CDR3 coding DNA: TGTGCCAGCAGGAAACTAGCGGGCACAGATACGCAGTATTTT.

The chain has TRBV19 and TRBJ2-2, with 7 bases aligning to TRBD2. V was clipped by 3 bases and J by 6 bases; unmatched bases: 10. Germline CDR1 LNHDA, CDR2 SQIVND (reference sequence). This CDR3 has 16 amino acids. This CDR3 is CASSIYRGGPSGELFF. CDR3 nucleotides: TGTGCCAGTAGTATTTACCGGGGAGGGCCCTCCGGGGAGCTGTTTTTT.

This CDR3 reads CARSGQVTKQNEQYF. CDR3 in DNA: TGTGCCAGATCCGGACAGGTTACTAAACAAAACGAGCAGTACTTC. The chain uses TRBV2 and TRBJ2-7; 7 bases line up with TRBD1. Germline trimming cut 9 bases from V and 5 bases from J; bases unmatched to any gene: 16. CDR1 and CDR2 (germline): SNHLY, FYNNEI. CDR3 length equals 15 residues.

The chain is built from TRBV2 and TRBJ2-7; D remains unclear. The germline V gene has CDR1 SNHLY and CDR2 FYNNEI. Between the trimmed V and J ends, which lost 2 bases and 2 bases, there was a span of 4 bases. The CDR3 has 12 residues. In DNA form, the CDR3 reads TGTGCCAGCAGTGAAATGGCCTACGAGCAGTACTTC. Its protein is CASSEMAYEQYF.

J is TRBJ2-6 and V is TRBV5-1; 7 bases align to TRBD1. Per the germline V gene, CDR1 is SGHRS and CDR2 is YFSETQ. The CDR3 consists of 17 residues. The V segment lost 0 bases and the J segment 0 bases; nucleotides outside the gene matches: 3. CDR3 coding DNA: TGCGCCAGCAGCTTGGGGGACAGCTACTCTGGGGCCAACGTCCTGACTTTC. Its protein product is CASSLGDSYSGANVLTF.

The CDR3 reads CASRPTSGRSIRSSYNEQFF. The CDR3 bases are TGTGCCAGCAGGCCTACTAGCGGGAGGTCCATTCGGAGCTCCTACAATGAGCAGTTCTTC. This chain uses TRBV11-1 with TRBJ2-1; 12 nucleotides agree with TRBD2. Germline trimming cut 6 bases from V and 0 bases from J; bases unmatched to any gene: 15. Per the germline V gene, CDR1 is SGHAT and CDR2 is FQDESV (reference sequence). This CDR3 is 20 amino acids long.

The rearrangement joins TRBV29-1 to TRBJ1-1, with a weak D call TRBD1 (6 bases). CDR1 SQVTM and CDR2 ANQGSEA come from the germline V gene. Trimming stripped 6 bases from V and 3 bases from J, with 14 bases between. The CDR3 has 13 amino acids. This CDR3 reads CSVEGEAYTEAFF. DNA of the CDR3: TGCAGCGTCGAGGGGGAGGCCTACACTGAAGCTTTCTTT.

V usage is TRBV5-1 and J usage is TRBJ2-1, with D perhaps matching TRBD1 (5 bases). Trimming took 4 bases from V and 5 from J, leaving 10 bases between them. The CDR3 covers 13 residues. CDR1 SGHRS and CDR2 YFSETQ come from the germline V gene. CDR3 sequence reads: CASSKDTDNEQFF. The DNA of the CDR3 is TGCGCCAGCAGCAAGGACACCGACAATGAGCAGTTCTTC.